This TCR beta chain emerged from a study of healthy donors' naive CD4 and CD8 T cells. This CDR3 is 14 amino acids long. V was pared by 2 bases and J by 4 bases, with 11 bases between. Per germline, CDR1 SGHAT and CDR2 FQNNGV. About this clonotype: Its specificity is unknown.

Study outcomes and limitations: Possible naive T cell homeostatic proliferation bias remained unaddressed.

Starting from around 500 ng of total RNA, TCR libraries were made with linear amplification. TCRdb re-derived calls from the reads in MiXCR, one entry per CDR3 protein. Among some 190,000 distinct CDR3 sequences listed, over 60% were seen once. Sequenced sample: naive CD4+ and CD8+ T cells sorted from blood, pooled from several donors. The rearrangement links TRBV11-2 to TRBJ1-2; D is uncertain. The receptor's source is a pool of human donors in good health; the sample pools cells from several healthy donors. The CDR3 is CASSLSARLYGYTF. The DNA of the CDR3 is TGTGCCAGCAGCTTATCTGCCAGGCTCTATGGCTACACCTTC. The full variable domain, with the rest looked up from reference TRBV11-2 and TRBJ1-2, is EAGVAQSPRYKIIEKRQSVAFWCNPISGHATLYWYQQILGQGPKLLIQFQNNGVVDDSQLPKDRFSAERLKGVDSTLKIQPAKLEDSAVYLCASSLSARLYGYTFGSGTRLTVV.